The clone carrying this T cell receptor beta chain has more than one count but fewer than ten. Its target is not known. V was shortened by 3 bases and J by 0 bases, with 11 bases between the two germline ends. Germline loops: CDR1 KGHSH, CDR2 LQKENI. The CDR3 is 15 residues long. These data originate in a study of T cell responses to AZD1222 COVID-19 vaccine. Study-wide results and limits: CD4 TCRs linked to vaccination spanned spike, dominating at 160-218 and 743-854. Donors skewed white British and female; clonal diversity was possibly underestimated.

Using immunoSEQ multiplex PCR, the repertoire was profiled, and TCRdb retains in-frame clones only, with some absent. This sample carries 20,000 or so clones, 81% of them seen once, and the ten largest clones take roughly 21%. The chain combines TRBV18 with TRBJ1-2, with D maybe TRBD1 (6 bases). The clonotype was recovered from an adult who received the AZD1222 COVID-19 vaccine. The source material was peripheral blood, sampled 28 days after the second AZD1222 dose. CDR3 DNA sequence: TGTGCCAGCTCACCCTCGAACAGGGCTAACTATGGCTACACCTTC. Residues: CASSPSNRANYGYTF.